This T cell receptor (beta chain) appears in the sequencing data of a study of shared clonotypes between healthy human individuals. General observations from the study: All-four-donor shared clonotypes had higher generation probabilities than non-shared clonotypes did.

Clones were sequenced by immunoSEQ multiplex PCR, and TCRdb holds only the in-frame ones, with some missing. Of a few million clones listed, around 93% are singletons. V lost 5 bases and J lost 2, with 12 bases in between. CDR3 size: 15 residues. Looked up from germline, CDR1 is SGHNT and CDR2 is YENEEA. To note about this clone: What it recognizes is unknown.

Naivety among CD8 cells was defined by CD45RO negativity and positive CCR7 selection, thereby excluding terminally differentiated effector memory CD45RA+ cells. This TCR was sampled from a man younger than 30 in good health. Some clones in this sample may be carry-over from other donors' samples. The material sequenced was naive CD8+ T cells from PBMCs. The chain joins TRBV11-3 to TRBJ2-2; D unresolved. The CDR3 DNA follows: TGTGCCAGCAGCCGGCGGACGGACAACACCGGGGAGCTGTTTTTT. It yields the protein CASSRRTDNTGELFF. The variable domain in full, completed from reference TRBV11-3 and TRBJ2-2, reads EAGVVQSPRYKIIEKKQPVAFWCNPISGHNTLYWYLQNLGQGPELLIRYENEEAVDDSQLPKDRFSAERLKGVDSTLKIQPAELGDSAVYLCASSRRTDNTGELFFGEGSRLTVL.